A selection of T cell receptor beta chains follows, all from one sample in a study of cytotoxic CD8 clonotypes in ibrutinib-treated CLL. Clones were sequenced by immunoSEQ multiplex PCR, and TCRdb holds only the in-frame ones, with some missing. The table includes 75,000 to 80,000 clones, over 65% detected once. This specimen was PBMCs, taken after 24 months of ibrutinib treatment. The receptors stem from a human donor with chronic lymphocytic leukemia. Both conserved end residues are part of each CDR3. Each record gives: J gene, D gene, clone size, V gene, CDR3 DNA, CDR3 protein. The D gene is left open where the match is weak. Where a row states a size, it is once, few, many or the class of an expanded clone; other rows omit it.

J: TRBJ2-5; D: -; size: -; V: TRBV18; DNA: TGTGCCAGCTCGATCAGGGTTGGGGAGACCCAGTACTTC; CDR3: CASSIRVGETQYF
J: TRBJ2-5; D: TRBD2; size: -; V: TRBV10-3; DNA: TGTGCCATCAGTGAATCACTAGCGGTACAAGAGACCCAGTACTTC; CDR3: CAISESLAVQETQYF
J: TRBJ2-5; D: -; size: once; V: TRBV5-8; DNA: TGTGCCAGCAGAGTCAGGGGGGGTTTCCAAGAGACCCAGTACTTC; CDR3: CASRVRGGFQETQYF
J: TRBJ2-7; D: TRBD1; size: -; V: TRBV5-4; DNA: TGTGCCAGCAGCCCGCCCGGGACAGCGACCTACGAGCAGTACTTC; CDR3: CASSPPGTATYEQYF
J: TRBJ2-7; D: TRBD1; size: once; V: TRBV7-9; DNA: TGTGCCAGCAGCGGACCGGGACAGGGACACTCCTACGAGCAGTACTTC; CDR3: CASSGPGQGHSYEQYF
J: TRBJ2-3; D: -; size: -; V: TRBV7-9; DNA: TGTGCCAGCAGCTTAAGGAACAGCCCTAGCACAGATACGCAGTATTTT; CDR3: CASSLRNSPSTDTQYF
J: TRBJ2-5; D: -; size: -; V: TRBV6-6; DNA: TGTGCCAGCAGCAGCACTCGACAGCAGCAAGAGACCCAGTACTTC; CDR3: CASSSTRQQQETQYF
J: TRBJ2-2; D: -; size: -; V: TRBV28; DNA: TGTGCCAGCAGTTCCCCCCCGACGGGATTGTCCGGGGAGCTGTTTTTT; CDR3: CASSSPPTGLSGELFF
J: TRBJ1-4; D: -; size: -; V: TRBV9; DNA: TGTGCCAGCAGCGTAGCCGGGAATGAAAAACTGTTTTTT; CDR3: CASSVAGNEKLFF
J: TRBJ2-1; D: -; size: -; V: TRBV4-1; DNA: TGCGCCAGCAGCCAAGAACTTCACGCCTCCAATGAGCAGTTCTTC; CDR3: CASSQELHASNEQFF
J: TRBJ2-5; D: -; size: -; V: TRBV7-3; DNA: TGTGCCAGCAGCTTAAGTCCTAGCCAAGAGACCCAGTACTTC; CDR3: CASSLSPSQETQYF
J: TRBJ2-1; D: -; size: -; V: TRBV29-1; DNA: TGCAGCGTTGCGGCTAGCGATGAGCAGTTCTTC; CDR3: CSVAASDEQFF
J: TRBJ1-2; D: TRBD1; size: -; V: TRBV5-4; DNA: TGTGCCAGCAGCTCCTGGGACAGGGGCTATGGCTACACCTTC; CDR3: CASSSWDRGYGYTF
J: TRBJ2-6; D: -; size: -; V: TRBV7-2; DNA: TGTGCCAGCAGCTTAACCCGGACAGAGGCTGGTGGTGGGGCCAACGTCCTGACTTTC; CDR3: CASSLTRTEAGGGANVLTF
J: TRBJ1-4; D: TRBD1; size: -; V: TRBV19; DNA: TGTGCCAGTATGCCCAGGGGGATGGGTGAAAAACTGTTTTTT; CDR3: CASMPRGMGEKLFF
J: TRBJ2-5; D: -; size: -; V: TRBV19; DNA: TGTGCCAGTGCAAGGGACCGCCAAGAGACCCAGTACTTC; CDR3: CASARDRQETQYF
J: TRBJ2-7; D: -; size: -; V: TRBV20-1; DNA: TGCAGTGCTAGTACCGCCTACGAGCAGTACTTC; CDR3: CSASTAYEQYF
J: TRBJ2-7; D: TRBD1; size: once; V: TRBV6-6; DNA: TGTGCCAGCAGTTACGACAGGGGAGGTGGTGAGCAGTACTTC; CDR3: CASSYDRGGGEQYF
J: TRBJ2-2; D: TRBD1; size: -; V: TRBV4-3; DNA: TGCGCCAGCAGCCTAAGTCTACATGCCGGCCAGGGGGACACCGGGGAGCTGTTTTTT; CDR3: CASSLSLHAGQGDTGELFF
J: TRBJ2-1; D: -; size: -; V: TRBV19; DNA: TGTGCCAGTAGTATTCAGGGAATCTCCTACAATGAGCAGTTCTTC; CDR3: CASSIQGISYNEQFF
J: TRBJ1-2; D: -; size: few; V: TRBV10-3; DNA: TGTGCCATCAGCCCCGACAGGAACTATGGCTACACCTTC; CDR3: CAISPDRNYGYTF
J: TRBJ2-5; D: TRBD2; size: -; V: TRBV7-2; DNA: TGTGCCAGCAGCTTAAGTGGGAGGGCCGAAGAGACCCAGTACTTC; CDR3: CASSLSGRAEETQYF
J: TRBJ2-3; D: TRBD2; size: -; V: TRBV7-9; DNA: TGTGCCAGCAGCTTTAGCGGGACCGCAGATACGCAGTATTTT; CDR3: CASSFSGTADTQYF
J: TRBJ2-7; D: TRBD2; size: -; V: TRBV6-5; DNA: TGTGCCAGCAGAAGGACTAGCGGGAGCTACGAGCAGTACTTC; CDR3: CASRRTSGSYEQYF
J: TRBJ2-5; D: TRBD1; size: once; V: TRBV7-9; DNA: TGTGCCAGCAGCTCCGGGACAGGGGGACTTAAGCGAGAGACCCAGTACTTC; CDR3: CASSSGTGGLKRETQYF
J: TRBJ2-1; D: -; size: -; V: TRBV4-3; DNA: TGCGCCAGCAGCCAAGATCAAGTCGGTGAGCAGTTCTTC; CDR3: CASSQDQVGEQFF
J: TRBJ2-3; D: TRBD2; size: once; V: TRBV4-1; DNA: TGCGCCAGCAGCCAAGTATTCCTAGCGGGAGTAGGCACAGATACGCAGTATTTT; CDR3: CASSQVFLAGVGTDTQYF
J: TRBJ1-1; D: TRBD1; size: -; V: TRBV4-3; DNA: TGCGCCAGCAGCCAAGCCGGGACAGGGAGGACTGAAGCTTTCTTT; CDR3: CASSQAGTGRTEAFF
J: TRBJ2-3; D: TRBD2; size: -; V: TRBV5-1; DNA: TGCGCCAGCAGCACGGGACTAGCGGGAGTGGATACGCAGTATTTT; CDR3: CASSTGLAGVDTQYF
J: TRBJ1-3; D: TRBD1; size: -; V: TRBV18; DNA: TGTGCCAGCTCCACCGACAGGGCATCTGGAAACACCATATATTTT; CDR3: CASSTDRASGNTIYF
J: TRBJ2-7; D: TRBD1; size: -; V: TRBV5-8; DNA: TGTGCCAGCAGCTCGGAGGACAGGGGGCGGGTTGACGAGCAGTACTTC; CDR3: CASSSEDRGRVDEQYF
J: TRBJ2-1; D: -; size: few; V: TRBV5-4; DNA: TGTGCCAGCAGCTTCAACAATGAGCAGTTCTTC; CDR3: CASSFNNEQFF
J: TRBJ2-3; D: -; size: -; V: TRBV7-9; DNA: TGTGCCAGCAGCTTAACGGCAGATACGCAGTATTTT; CDR3: CASSLTADTQYF
J: TRBJ1-1; D: TRBD1; size: once; V: TRBV2; DNA: TGTGCCAGCAGACCGGGACAGGTTCGAATGAACACTGAAGCTTTCTTT; CDR3: CASRPGQVRMNTEAFF
J: TRBJ2-3; D: -; size: -; V: TRBV10-1; DNA: TGCGCCAGCAGTGAGTGGGGTAGCACAGATACGCAGTATTTT; CDR3: CASSEWGSTDTQYF
J: TRBJ2-2; D: -; size: -; V: TRBV30; DNA: TGTGCCTGGAACAGTGAGGGCACCGGGGAGCTGTTTTTT; CDR3: CAWNSEGTGELFF
J: TRBJ2-7; D: -; size: -; V: TRBV28; DNA: TGTGCCAGCAGTTTTATGGCCTCGCAGTACTTC; CDR3: CASSFMASQYF
J: TRBJ2-1; D: -; size: -; V: TRBV7-6; DNA: TGTGCCAGCAGCTCGGGATACAATGAGCAGTTCTTC; CDR3: CASSSGYNEQFF
J: TRBJ2-5; D: TRBD2; size: -; V: TRBV4-2; DNA: TGTGCCAGCAGCCACCCAGGGACTATACAAGAGACCCAGTACTTC; CDR3: CASSHPGTIQETQYF
J: TRBJ1-2; D: -; size: -; V: TRBV6-1; DNA: TGTGCCAGCAGAGACAGTAAATATGGCTACACCTTC; CDR3: CASRDSKYGYTF
J: TRBJ2-2; D: TRBD2; size: once; V: TRBV5-4; DNA: TGTGCCAGCAGTTACGGACTAGCGGGGGGGAACACCGGGGAGCTGTTTTTT; CDR3: CASSYGLAGGNTGELFF
J: TRBJ2-2; D: TRBD2; size: -; V: TRBV30; DNA: TGTGCCTGGGTTAGCGGGAGGATGGTCGCGAACACCGGGGAGCTGTTTTTT; CDR3: CAWVSGRMVANTGELFF
J: TRBJ2-3; D: -; size: -; V: TRBV10-3; DNA: TGTGCCATCAGTGACGGGACTAGCACAGATACGCAGTATTTT; CDR3: CAISDGTSTDTQYF
J: TRBJ2-2; D: -; size: -; V: TRBV5-1; DNA: TGCGCCAGCAGCTTAGACACGTTCACCGGGGAGCTGTTTTTT; CDR3: CASSLDTFTGELFF
J: TRBJ2-3; D: TRBD1; size: -; V: TRBV4-2; DNA: TGTGCCAGCATTAAGGGACAGGGGGAGTCGGATACGCAGTATTTT; CDR3: CASIKGQGESDTQYF
J: TRBJ2-5; D: -; size: -; V: TRBV19; DNA: TGTGCCAGTAGTACCCAACGGACAGCCACGATGTCGACCCAGTACTTC; CDR3: CASSTQRTATMSTQYF